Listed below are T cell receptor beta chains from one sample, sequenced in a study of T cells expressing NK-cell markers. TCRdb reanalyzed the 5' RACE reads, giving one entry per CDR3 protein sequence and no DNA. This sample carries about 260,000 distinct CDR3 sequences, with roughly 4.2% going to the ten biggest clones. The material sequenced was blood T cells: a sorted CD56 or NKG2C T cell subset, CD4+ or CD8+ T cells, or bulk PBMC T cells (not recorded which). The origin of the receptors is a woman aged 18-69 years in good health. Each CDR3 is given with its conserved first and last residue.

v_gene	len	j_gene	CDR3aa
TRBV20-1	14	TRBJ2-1	CSASSGSSYNEQFF
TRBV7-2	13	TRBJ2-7	CASTGLAGDEQYF
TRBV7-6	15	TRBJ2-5	CASSLTSGRPETQYF
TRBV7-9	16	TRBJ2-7	CASSYPGTSGFNEQYF
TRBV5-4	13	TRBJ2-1	CASSPRGVGEQFF
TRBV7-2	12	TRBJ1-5	CASSLKNQPQHF
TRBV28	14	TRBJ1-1	CASSYATVETEAFF
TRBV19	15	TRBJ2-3	CASSIQSGRTDTQYF
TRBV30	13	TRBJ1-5	CAWTDRLNQPQHF
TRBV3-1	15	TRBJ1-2	CASSHTRTSPGGYTF
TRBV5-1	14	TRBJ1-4	CASSATWGEEKLFF
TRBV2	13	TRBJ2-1	CASRLFSYNEQFF
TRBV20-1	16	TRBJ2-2	CSARISATTNTGELFF
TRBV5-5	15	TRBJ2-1	CASSLAGGLYNEQFF
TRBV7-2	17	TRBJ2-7	CASSLKVGAGTSYEQYF
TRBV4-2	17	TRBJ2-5	CASSHPLAGAGGETQYF
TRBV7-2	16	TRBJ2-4	CASSRDRGRGKNIQYF
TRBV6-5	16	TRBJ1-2	CASSYSLGGFGSGYTF
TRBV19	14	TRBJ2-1	CASRGAGGYNEQFF
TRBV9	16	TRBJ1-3	CASSVLQGNSGNTIYF
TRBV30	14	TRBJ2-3	CAWSQASGTDTQYF
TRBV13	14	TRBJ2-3	CASSFKGGTDTQYF
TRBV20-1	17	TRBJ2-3	CSAKGPRGRAGTDTQYF
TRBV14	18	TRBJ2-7	CASSQEMASGFPSYEQYF
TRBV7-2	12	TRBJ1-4	CASSLEGRELFF
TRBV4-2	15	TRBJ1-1	CASTKALLGNTEAFF
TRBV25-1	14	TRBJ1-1	CASSDQGANTEAFF
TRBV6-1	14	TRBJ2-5	CASSNLGLDGTQYF
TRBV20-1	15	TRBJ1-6	CSARPRGRGNSPLHF
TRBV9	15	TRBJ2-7	CASSPDLRERGEQYF
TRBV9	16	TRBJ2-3	CASSVESPPGGYTQYF
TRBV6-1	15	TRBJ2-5	CASRNTGTTMETQYF
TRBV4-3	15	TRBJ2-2	CASSYYRGWTGELFF
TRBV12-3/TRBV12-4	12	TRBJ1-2	CASSRTGRDHAF
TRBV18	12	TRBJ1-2	CASSHDGYGYTF
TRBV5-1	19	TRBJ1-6	CASSLLPRGRSSYNSPLHF
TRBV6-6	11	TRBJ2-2	CATGGPGELFF
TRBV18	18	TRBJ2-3	CASTRAPGLAKRTDTQYF
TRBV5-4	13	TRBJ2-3	CASSRGGVGTQYF
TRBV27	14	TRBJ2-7	CASSLGGTLREQYF
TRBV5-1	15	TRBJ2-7	CASSEQPPSSYEQYF
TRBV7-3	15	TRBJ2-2	CASSIWGPQSGELFF
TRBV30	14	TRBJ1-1	CAWSSWAGNTEAFF
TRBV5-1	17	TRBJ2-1	CASRELSAQSGYNEQFF
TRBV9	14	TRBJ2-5	CASSLGQGAQTQYF
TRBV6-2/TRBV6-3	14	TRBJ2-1	CASRGTSGTYEQFF
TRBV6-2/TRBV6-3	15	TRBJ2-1	CASSRLAGGDNEQFF
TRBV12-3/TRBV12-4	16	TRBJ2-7	CASSPLPKGRSHEQYF
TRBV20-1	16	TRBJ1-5	CSARDPVGRDNQPQHF
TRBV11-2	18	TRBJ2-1	CASSLRPGRDRAYNEQFF
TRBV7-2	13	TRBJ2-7	CASSFTKNYEQYF
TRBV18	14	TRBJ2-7	CASSRTDRRYEQYF
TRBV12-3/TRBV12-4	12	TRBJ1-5	CASGPGAQPQHF
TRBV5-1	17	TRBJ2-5	CASSSGLAGGRQETQYF